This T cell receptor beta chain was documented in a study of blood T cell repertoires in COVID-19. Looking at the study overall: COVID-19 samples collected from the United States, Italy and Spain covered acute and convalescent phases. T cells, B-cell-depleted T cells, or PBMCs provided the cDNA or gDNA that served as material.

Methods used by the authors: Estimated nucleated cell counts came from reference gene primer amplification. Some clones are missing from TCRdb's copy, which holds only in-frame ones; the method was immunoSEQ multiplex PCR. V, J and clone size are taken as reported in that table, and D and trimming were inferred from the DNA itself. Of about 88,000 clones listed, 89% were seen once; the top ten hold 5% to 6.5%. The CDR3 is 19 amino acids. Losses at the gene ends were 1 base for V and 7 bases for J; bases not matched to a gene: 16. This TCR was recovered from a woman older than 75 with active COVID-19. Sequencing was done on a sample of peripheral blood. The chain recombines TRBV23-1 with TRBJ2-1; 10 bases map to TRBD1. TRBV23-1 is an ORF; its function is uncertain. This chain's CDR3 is CASSQYQTGGLSGVNEQFF. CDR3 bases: TGCGCCAGCAGTCAATATCAGACAGGGGGCCTAAGCGGGGTGAATGAGCAGTTCTTC.